The text below deals with one TCR beta chain. The antigen remains unidentified. Both 60 Vbeta primers and 13 Jbeta primers went into the PCR. Sequencing was performed with immunoSEQ multiplex PCR; in TCRdb, only in-frame clones are kept and a portion is missing. The sample holds some 120,000 clones; around three quarters are singletons and the top ten take roughly 0.82%. This sample stems from a study of cytomegalovirus exposure and HLA in healthy donors. Turning to the study itself: The roughly 120 million unique TCR beta sequences, from 150 million to 200 million T cells, were found by an earlier analysis.

Notes on the study in general: Presence/absence analyses assumed roughly uniform sequencing depth across donors. The majority of TCR sequences were rare, yet some public TCRs appeared in many donors.

The CDR3 totals 14 residues. The germline CDR1 and CDR2 sequences are MNHNS and SASEGT. Trimming stripped 5 bases from V and 1 base from J, with 11 bases between. The V gene is TRBV6-1, the J gene TRBJ1-1; perhaps TRBD1 as D (6 bases). Material: PBMCs. The receptor comes from a woman in her twenties or thirties in good health and CMV-seronegative. The CDR3 protein is CASSWGLSNTEAFF. The CDR3 DNA reads as TGTGCCAGCAGTTGGGGGCTCTCGAACACTGAAGCTTTCTTT.